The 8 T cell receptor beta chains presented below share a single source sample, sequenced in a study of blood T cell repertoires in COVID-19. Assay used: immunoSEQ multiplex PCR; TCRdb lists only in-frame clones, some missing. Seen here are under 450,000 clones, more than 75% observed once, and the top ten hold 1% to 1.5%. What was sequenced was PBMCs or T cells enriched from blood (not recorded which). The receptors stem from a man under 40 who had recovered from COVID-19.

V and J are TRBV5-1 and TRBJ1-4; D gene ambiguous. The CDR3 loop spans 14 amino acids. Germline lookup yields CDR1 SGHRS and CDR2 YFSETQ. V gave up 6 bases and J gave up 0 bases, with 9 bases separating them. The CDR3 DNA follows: TGCGCCAGCACACAGAGTCCAACTAATGAAAAACTGTTTTTT. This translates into CASTQSPTNEKLFF.

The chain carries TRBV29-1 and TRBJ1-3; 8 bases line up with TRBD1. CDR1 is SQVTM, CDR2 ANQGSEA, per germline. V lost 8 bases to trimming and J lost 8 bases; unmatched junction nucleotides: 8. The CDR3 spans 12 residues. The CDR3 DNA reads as TGCAGCTTCCGGACAGGGTTAGACACCATATATTTT. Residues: CSFRTGLDTIYF.

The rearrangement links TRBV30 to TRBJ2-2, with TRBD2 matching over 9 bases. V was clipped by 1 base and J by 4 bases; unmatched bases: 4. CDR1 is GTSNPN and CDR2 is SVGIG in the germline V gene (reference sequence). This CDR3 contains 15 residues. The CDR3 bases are TGTGCCTGGAGTGGAGCGGGGGGACCCACCGGGGAGCTGTTTTTT. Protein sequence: CAWSGAGGPTGELFF.

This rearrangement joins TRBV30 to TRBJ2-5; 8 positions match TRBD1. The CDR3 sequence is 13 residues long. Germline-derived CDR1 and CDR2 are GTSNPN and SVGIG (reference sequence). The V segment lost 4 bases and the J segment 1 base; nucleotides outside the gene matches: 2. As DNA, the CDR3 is TGTGCCTGGAACAGGGGGATCCAAGAGACCCAGTACTTC. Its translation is CAWNRGIQETQYF.

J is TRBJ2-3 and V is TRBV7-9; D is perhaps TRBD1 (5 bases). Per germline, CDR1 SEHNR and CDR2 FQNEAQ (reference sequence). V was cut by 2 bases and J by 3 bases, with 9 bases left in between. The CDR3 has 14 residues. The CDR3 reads CASSLRGFTDTQYF. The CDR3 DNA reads TGTGCCAGCAGCTTAAGGGGCTTTACAGATACGCAGTATTTT.

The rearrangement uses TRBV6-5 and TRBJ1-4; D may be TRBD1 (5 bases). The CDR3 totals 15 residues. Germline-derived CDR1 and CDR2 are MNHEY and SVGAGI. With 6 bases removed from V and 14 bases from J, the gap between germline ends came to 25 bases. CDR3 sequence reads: CASSPGTAREVQLFF. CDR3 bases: TGTGCCAGCAGCCCCGGGACGGCCCGGGAGGTTCAGCTGTTTTTT.

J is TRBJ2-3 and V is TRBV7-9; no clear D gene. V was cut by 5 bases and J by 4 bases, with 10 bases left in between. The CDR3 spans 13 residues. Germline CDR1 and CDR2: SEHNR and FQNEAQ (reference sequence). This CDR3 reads CASSAGGSDTQYF. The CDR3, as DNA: TGTGCCAGCAGCGCAGGTGGTTCAGATACGCAGTATTTT.

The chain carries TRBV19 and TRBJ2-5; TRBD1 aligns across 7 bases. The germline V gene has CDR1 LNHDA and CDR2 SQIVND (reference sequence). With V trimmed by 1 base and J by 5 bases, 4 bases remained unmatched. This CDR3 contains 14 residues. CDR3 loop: CASSIATGMETQYF. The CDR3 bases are TGTGCCAGTAGTATAGCGACAGGGATGGAGACCCAGTACTTC. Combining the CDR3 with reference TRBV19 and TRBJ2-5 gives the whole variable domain DGGITQSPKYLFRKEGQNVTLSCEQNLNHDAMYWYRQDPGQGLRLIYYSQIVNDFQKGDIAEGYSVSREKKESFPLTVTSAQKNPTAFYLCASSIATGMETQYFGPGTRLLVL.